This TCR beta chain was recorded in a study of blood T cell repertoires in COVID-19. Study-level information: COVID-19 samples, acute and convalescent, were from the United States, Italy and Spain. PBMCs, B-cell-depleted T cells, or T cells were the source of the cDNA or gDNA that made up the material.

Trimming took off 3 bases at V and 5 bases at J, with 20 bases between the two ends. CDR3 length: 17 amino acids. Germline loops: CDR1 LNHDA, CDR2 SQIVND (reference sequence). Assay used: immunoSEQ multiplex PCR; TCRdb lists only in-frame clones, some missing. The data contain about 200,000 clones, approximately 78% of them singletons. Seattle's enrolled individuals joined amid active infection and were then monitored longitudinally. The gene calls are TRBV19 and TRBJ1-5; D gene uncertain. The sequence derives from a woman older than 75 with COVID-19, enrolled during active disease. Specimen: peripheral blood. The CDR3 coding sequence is TGTGCCAGTAGTATCCCTCCGAGAGAGACACCTTATCAGCCCCAGCATTTT. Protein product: CASSIPPRETPYQPQHF.